The entry below describes one T cell receptor beta chain. It has no known antigen specificity. Nothing much larger sits one base from this clone, and base qualities are not available. The donors were healthy, HIV-negative adults who had no recently reported acute infections or vaccinations. All donors were Caucasian adults living in Nashville, Tennessee, USA. Magnetic negative selection was used to enrich CD4+ T cells, after which naive cells were positively selected on CD45RA and the negative fraction became the memory subset. Blood was obtained by leukapheresis, after which PBMCs were separated by Ficoll-Histopaque density gradient centrifugation and cryopreserved in liquid nitrogen vapor phase. Analytical flow cytometry was used to check the purity and quantity of each magnetically sorted T cell population. Genomic DNA was isolated from each sorted fraction and quantified by UV absorbance on a Nanodrop 2000c.

Using the deep immunoSEQ assay, TCR CDR3 regions were amplified from genomic DNA by multiplex PCR. For each cell subset, the extracted genomic DNA was distributed evenly across all wells of several immunoSEQ 96-well plates, and each plate served as one replicate. For sorted subsets, around 200 ng genomic DNA, equal to tens of thousands of T cell genomes, was loaded into each replicate PCR. Purified libraries were measured with a Qubit 3.0 fluorometer, size-checked on a Bioanalyzer 2100, and measured again with the KAPA Library Quantification kit. Every immunoSEQ 96-well plate was sequenced on a separate single-read 150-cycle Illumina NextSeq 550 flow cell. On the study's bioinformatics: Because only junctional sequences without quality scores were contained in the immunoSEQ output, filtering matching that applied to full-length reads could not be performed. To assign V/J genes and CDR3, sequences were annotated against IMGT germline references using PyIR, a Python wrapper for IgBLAST v1.9. Reads with weak V/J assignments (E-value above 1e-6), missing CDR3, stop codons, out-of-frame junctions, or ambiguous translated residues were removed. V3J clonotypes were defined by identical inferred V gene, J gene, and CDR3 amino acid sequence. Percentage overlap between repertoires was computed as shared unique clonotypes divided by the size of the smaller repertoire. Richness of each repertoire was evaluated using RTK rarefaction, the Chao1 estimator, and Recon v2.1 estimates of unobserved clonotypes. Generation probabilities for all TCRbeta clonotypes obtained by the gDNA method from several donors were computed using OLGA. The source is immuneACCESS, and TCRdb retained only in-frame sequences with V and J called. Part of the clones is not carried over; for the studies checked, unresolved V genes explain less than half of this, and the remainder is unexplained. V and J calls and clone size are given by that table; D and trimming were obtained from the DNA. For this sample there are about 2 million clones; 90% to 95% appear just once. In total, the top ten clones hold roughly 0.13% of the sample.

Sequences SGHNT (CDR1) and YYREEE (CDR2) are obtained from the germline V gene (reference sequence). Counted from cysteine to phenylalanine, this CDR3 has 17 amino acids. Only the CDR3 DNA stays, 51 bases, in frame from base 1. Germline trimming: 1 base from V, 4 bases from J; junction bases outside gene matches: 9. These data belong to a study of shared clonotypes between healthy human individuals (dated by TCRdb to 2020 to 2021). In the study overall: The cohort comprised a couple of women and a few men aged 18 to 49 years. To increase sequencing depth and limit assay-specific biases, different laboratories used diverse techniques to prepare libraries and sequence TCR repertoires. Between about 0.8 and 9.5 billion PBMCs per donor were obtained by leukapheresis. To estimate repertoire size and how much clonotypes are shared between individuals, the study performed deep sequencing of blood TCR repertoires from about five healthy adults. Per donor, three plates each were used for CD4 naive and CD4 memory, two for CD8 naive, and one for CD8 memory.

General conclusions and limits of the study: About 5% of naive CD4, around 3.5% of naive CD8, around 2.3% of memory CD4, and about 0.4% of memory CD8 clonotypes were shared across four donors. Sampling was limited to blood, and TCR repertoires in tissue likely differ from TCR repertoires in blood. Pairwise subsampling indicated that sequencing depth was expected to affect the degree of clonotype sharing among donors. Clonotypes shared by all four sorted-subset donors showed higher generation probabilities than non-shared clonotypes. Larger estimated clonotype richness was generally found for naive subsets than for memory subsets. Because the study included only a small number of donors, the genetic and exposure-history diversity represented was limited. Rarefaction of sorted-subset datasets indicated incomplete sequencing despite the large sequencing depth.

The clonotype comes from a man younger than 30 in good health. The sample consisted of naive CD4+ T cells sorted from blood. What this sample's cell subset or site label stands for: CD45RA+ positively selected. The chain is encoded by TRBV5-4 joined to TRBJ1-3, with TRBD1 matching 9 junction bases. The bases read TGTGCCAGCAGCTTGCGGGGGACAGGGACGAAAGGAAACACCATATATTTT. The encoded protein is CASSLRGTGTKGNTIYF.